What follows are 26 T cell receptor beta chains derived from one specimen sequenced in a study of shared clonotypes between healthy human individuals (dated by TCRdb to the early 2020s). Receptors were amplified or captured by the immunoSEQ multiplex PCR assay. TCRdb took over this immuneACCESS table, retaining in-frame rearrangements with V and J assigned. Such tables are incomplete; in checked studies, under half of the missing clones stem from an unresolved V gene, and the remainder is unexplained. This sample gives 450,000 to 600,000 clones in total; less than 85% of them show up just once. The ten largest account for 10% to 15% of the sample. Sequencing was carried out using PBMCs. Every receptor here comes from a woman in her thirties or forties in good health. Some clones in this sample may be carry-over from other donors' samples.

V is TRBV7-8 and J is TRBJ2-1, with no clear D. Trimming took off 5 bases at V and 7 bases at J, with 9 bases between the two ends. The CDR3 covers 12 residues. Per the germline V gene, CDR1 is SGHVS and CDR2 is FQNEAQ. CDR3 protein: CASSPDENEQFF. The CDR3 nucleotides read TGTGCCAGCAGCCCCGACGAGAATGAGCAGTTCTTC.

This chain joins TRBV4-3 and TRBJ1-4; 7 bases match TRBD1. This CDR3 is 13 amino acids long. Looked up from germline, CDR1 is LGHNA and CDR2 is YSLEER. With 4 bases clipped from V and 6 bases from J, the junction kept 2 bases outside the gene matches. This CDR3 reads CASSRDRDEKLFF. The CDR3 nucleotides are TGCGCCAGCAGCCGTGACAGGGATGAAAAACTGTTTTTT.

The chain joins TRBV27 to TRBJ2-3, with D possibly being TRBD1 or TRBD2 (5 bases each). V lost 5 bases and J lost 10, with 19 bases in between. Germline CDR1 reads MNHEY; CDR2 reads SMNVEV (reference sequence). The CDR3 covers 14 residues. CDR3 amino acids: CASSPRGARFAQYF. The DNA of the CDR3 is TGTGCCAGCAGTCCCCGGGGCGCCCGCTTCGCGCAGTATTTT.

This rearrangement joins TRBV4-2 to TRBJ2-5; 9 bases are a match to TRBD1. Unmatched junction bases numbered 7, after V lost 5 bases and J lost 3 bases. The CDR3 has 15 residues. Germline CDR1 reads LGHNA; CDR2 reads YNFKEQ. This CDR3 reads CASSIGQGSEETQYF. CDR3 bases: TGTGCCAGCAGCATTGGACAGGGGAGCGAAGAGACCCAGTACTTC.

This clone came up once. V and J are TRBV7-9 and TRBJ2-5; 11 bases map to TRBD2. CDR1 SEHNR and CDR2 FQNEAQ come from the germline V gene (reference sequence). Trimming took 5 bases from V and 5 from J; bases not matched to a gene: 7. This CDR3 contains 15 residues. CDR3 sequence (DNA): TGTGCCAGCAGCCCCCGTAGCGGGAGGGGTGAGACCCAGTACTTC. It translates to CASSPRSGRGETQYF.

This chain connects TRBV15 to TRBJ1-2; possibly TRBD1 for D (5 bases). CDR3 length equals 16 residues. Germline CDR1 and CDR2: LNHNV and YYDKDF (reference sequence). Trimming took off 5 bases at V and 4 bases at J, with 20 bases between the two ends. This CDR3 reads CATSGSSLGVGYGYTF. The CDR3 bases are TGTGCCACCAGCGGCTCCAGTCTGGGGGTAGGCTATGGCTACACCTTC.

The genes are TRBV6-6 and TRBJ2-5, with TRBD2 matching 10 bases. Germline loops: CDR1 MNHNY, CDR2 SVGAGI (reference sequence). V shed 6 bases, J shed 5 bases, and the junction held 6 bases outside the gene matches. The CDR3 loop spans 14 amino acids. This chain's CDR3 is CASSPAGGPETQYF. In DNA form, the CDR3 reads TGTGCCAGCAGCCCAGCGGGAGGGCCGGAGACCCAGTACTTC.

The chain combines TRBV9 with TRBJ2-5; tentatively, D is TRBD1 (7 bases). The CDR3 runs to 13 residues. V lost 7 bases and J lost 5, with 15 bases in between. Germline CDR1 and CDR2: SGDLS and YYNGEE. CDR3 protein: CASGTPGGETQYF. CDR3 in DNA: TGTGCCAGCGGCACTCCAGGGGGGGAGACCCAGTACTTC.

Only a few counts were recorded for this clone. This chain links TRBV2 with TRBJ1-2; possible D gene TRBD1, 6 bases. Germline V gives CDR1 SNHLY, CDR2 FYNNEI. V was clipped by 6 bases and J by 5 bases, with 16 bases between them. The length of the CDR3 is 14 residues. The CDR3 DNA is TGTGCCAGCAGACCAGGGGACAAGGGTTATGGCTACACCTTC. This gives the protein CASRPGDKGYGYTF.

The chain is built from TRBV2 and TRBJ2-7, with D perhaps given as TRBD1 or TRBD2 (6 bases each). The CDR3 consists of 16 residues. The V and J ends lost 10 bases and 5 bases respectively, with 27 bases between them. CDR1 is SNHLY and CDR2 is FYNNEI in the germline V gene. CDR3 loop: CATHGGRAVRVHEQYF. In DNA, the CDR3 is TGTGCCACCCACGGGGGCCGAGCGGTAAGGGTCCACGAGCAGTACTTC.

The rearrangement links TRBV5-5 to TRBJ1-2; TRBD1 is a possible D gene (6 bases). Germline CDR1 is SGHKS and CDR2 is YYEKEE (reference sequence). This CDR3 contains 16 residues. Trimming left V 0 bases short and J 2 bases short, with 14 bases between. The CDR3 spells CASSLDREVSNYGYTF. The CDR3 DNA is TGTGCCAGCAGCTTGGACAGGGAAGTTTCCAACTATGGCTACACCTTC. The full variable domain, with the rest looked up from reference TRBV5-5 and TRBJ1-2, is DAGVTQSPTHLIKTRGQQVTLRCSPISGHKSVSWYQQVLGQGPQFIFQYYEKEERGRGNFPDRFSARQFPNYSSELNVNALLLGDSALYLCASSLDREVSNYGYTFGSGTRLTVV.

The V gene is TRBV28, the J gene TRBJ2-2, with D hard to call. The germline V gene encodes CDR1 MDHEN and CDR2 SYDVKM. The V end was cut by 4 bases, the J end by 9 bases, with 15 bases between. CDR3 length: 14 amino acids. CDR3 coding DNA: TGTGCCAGCAGTTCGCCTTTTCAGCCGCGGGAGCTGTTTTTT. Translated, it gives CASSSPFQPRELFF.

On this clone itself: This specimen includes other DNA sequences encoding the same CDR3. This chain links TRBV5-1 with TRBJ1-1; no firm D call. The V end lost 2 bases, the J end lost 2 bases, and 10 bases lay between the germline ends. CDR3 length: 14 amino acids. From germline, CDR1 is SGHRS and CDR2 YFSETQ. CDR3 sequence reads: CASSLSQTNTEAFF. The CDR3 DNA follows: TGCGCCAGCAGCTTATCCCAAACCAACACTGAAGCTTTCTTT.

The chain has TRBV5-8 and TRBJ2-3, with a possible D match to TRBD1 (7 bases). The CDR3 extends over 13 amino acids. Trimming cost V 5 bases and J 4 bases, with 11 bases left between them. Germline CDR1 and CDR2: SGHTS and YDEGEE. The DNA for the CDR3 is TGTGCCAGCAGTCGGAGGGGGCCAGATACGCAGTATTTT. Encoded protein: CASSRRGPDTQYF.

With regard to this clone: In the same sample, other DNA sequences code for this CDR3. This rearrangement joins TRBV9 to TRBJ1-4; a possible D gene is TRBD1 (5 bases). CDR1 is SGDLS and CDR2 is YYNGEE in the germline V gene. V lost 0 bases to trimming and J lost 8 bases, with 8 bases between them. This CDR3 comprises 13 residues. The CDR3 loop reads CASSVVEGEKLFF. The CDR3 DNA is TGTGCCAGCAGCGTAGTGGAGGGGGAAAAACTGTTTTTT. The full variable domain, rest sourced from reference TRBV9 and TRBJ1-4, is DSGVTQTPKHLITATGQRVTLRCSPRSGDLSVYWYQQSLDQGLQFLIQYYNGEERAKGNILERFSAQQFPDLHSELNLSSLELGDSALYFCASSVVEGEKLFFGSGTQLSVL.

The chain couples TRBV14 to TRBJ2-5; maybe TRBD2 (6 bases). The germline V and J ends were trimmed by 4 bases and 1 base, with 10 bases remaining between them. Looked up from germline, CDR1 is SGHDN and CDR2 is FVKESK. The CDR3 has 14 amino acids. In DNA, the CDR3 is TGTGCCAGCAGCCTTCTTAGCGGCCAAGAGACCCAGTACTTC. Its translation: CASSLLSGQETQYF.

This sequence joins TRBV28 and TRBJ1-2; D might be TRBD1 (5 bases). Germline values: CDR1 MDHEN, CDR2 SYDVKM. The CDR3 consists of 14 residues. The germline V and J ends were trimmed by 5 bases and 4 bases, with 14 bases remaining between them. CDR3 protein: CASSQPGRLYGYTF. The CDR3 bases are TGTGCCAGCAGTCAACCGGGACGGCTCTATGGCTACACCTTC.

The chain has TRBV25-1 and TRBJ2-7; D might be TRBD1 or TRBD2, each matching 5 bases. Between the trimmed V and J ends, which lost 4 bases and 0 bases, there was a span of 13 bases. From germline, CDR1 is MGHDK and CDR2 SYGVNS. The CDR3 is made up of 15 amino acids. CDR3 residues: CASSARGRSSYEQYF. Here the CDR3 DNA reads TGTGCCAGCAGTGCGAGGGGACGCAGCTCCTACGAGCAGTACTTC.

The chain links TRBV23-1 to TRBJ2-6; 9 nucleotides line up with TRBD1. TRBV23-1 is an ORF; its function is uncertain. V shed 1 base, J shed 2 bases, and the junction held 9 bases outside the gene matches. The CDR3 runs 19 residues. The CDR3, as DNA: TGCGCCAGCAGTCAATTGCGGGACAGGGCTTTCCCTGGGGCCAACGTCCTGACTTTC. Protein: CASSQLRDRAFPGANVLTF.

The gene calls are TRBV30 and TRBJ2-2, with no clear D. Germline CDR1 reads GTSNPN; CDR2 reads SVGIG (reference sequence). CDR3 length equals 12 residues. Trimming removed 2 bases at V and 4 bases at J, with 5 bases between. The CDR3 region is CAWSLITGELFF. The CDR3, as DNA: TGTGCCTGGAGTCTAATCACCGGGGAGCTGTTTTTT.

This sequence joins TRBV7-3 and TRBJ2-3; D gene uncertain. CDR1 and CDR2 from the germline V gene are SGHTA and FQGTGA. This CDR3 is 15 amino acids long. Trimming took off 2 bases at V and 2 bases at J, with 11 bases between the two ends. DNA for the CDR3: TGTGCCAGCAGCTTATTCTCCAAGAACACAGATACGCAGTATTTT. Amino acids: CASSLFSKNTDTQYF.

The V call is TRBV28, the J call TRBJ1-2; 9 bases line up with TRBD1. From germline, CDR1 is MDHEN and CDR2 SYDVKM. Losses at the gene ends were 2 bases for V and 3 bases for J; bases not matched to a gene: 1. The CDR3 is 14 amino acids. CDR3 amino acids: CASSLRTGDYGYTF. The CDR3 DNA reads TGTGCCAGCAGTTTACGGACAGGGGACTATGGCTACACCTTC.

The rearrangement uses TRBV5-1 and TRBJ1-5, with D perhaps matching TRBD1 (6 bases). Germline V lookup: CDR1 SGHRS, CDR2 YFSETQ. This CDR3 contains 14 residues. The V end was cut by 5 bases, the J end by 3 bases, with 12 bases between. Here the CDR3 reads CASSEGTNNQPQHF. The CDR3, as DNA: TGCGCCAGCAGTGAAGGGACAAACAATCAGCCCCAGCATTTT.

This sequence joins TRBV29-1 and TRBJ2-5; no reliable D call. The V gene's germline CDR1 is SQVTM and CDR2 ANQGSEA. Trimming took off 5 bases at V and 2 bases at J, with 6 bases between the two ends. The CDR3 loop spans 11 amino acids. The CDR3 loop reads CSVHQQETQYF. The CDR3 DNA reads TGCAGCGTTCATCAGCAAGAGACCCAGTACTTC.

The rearrangement uses TRBV30 and TRBJ2-3; D not certain. Trimming left V 3 bases short and J 0 bases short, with 13 bases between. Germline assignment: CDR1 GTSNPN and CDR2 SVGIG (reference sequence). This CDR3 has 15 residues. CDR3 region: CAWRPYRPSTDTQYF. The DNA for the CDR3 is TGTGCCTGGAGACCCTATCGCCCTAGCACAGATACGCAGTATTTT.

This chain joins TRBV6-1 and TRBJ1-5, with D perhaps TRBD1 (5 bases). The ends were cut back, 2 bases at V and 0 bases at J, with 23 bases in the middle. The germline gives CDR1 MNHNS, CDR2 SASEGT. The CDR3 spans 20 residues. Here the CDR3 DNA reads TGTGCCAGCAGTGAATTCTTTGCGGGATTGGGGGAATATAGCAATCAGCCCCAGCATTTT. This sequence encodes CASSEFFAGLGEYSNQPQHF.